The TCR beta chain described here comes from a study of T-cell memory formation after mild COVID-19. In TCRdb, the 5' RACE reads were re-called with MiXCR into one record per CDR3 protein. In the table there are hundreds of thousands of distinct CDR3 sequences, less than 25% of which are singletons. Remarks on this clonotype: Its antigen is not known.

Study results and limitations: A subset of responding clones appeared in pre-infection memory, suggesting cross-reactive memory joined.

The sequence was obtained from an adult woman who had mild COVID-19 (a few samples of this study predate the infection). Cell type and time point are not known. The sample comprised PBMCs or a T cell subset sorted from them (not recorded which).

In DNA form, the CDR3 reads TGCGCCAGCAGCCAAGGGGCTACGAACACCGGGGAGCTGTTTTTT. This codes for CASSQGATNTGELFF. The V and J genes are TRBV4-1 and TRBJ2-2, with D unclear. Germline assignment: CDR1 MGHRA and CDR2 YSYEKL. The CDR3 spans 15 residues. Trimming removed 1 base at V and 0 bases at J, with 6 bases between.